A few counts support the clone carrying this T cell receptor beta chain. Its antigen is not identified. A much larger clone lies one base from this, so it may be a read error. The entry originates in a study of T cells in Graves' hyperthyroidism and ophthalmopathy. Study results and limitations: Peripheral blood also featured most of the thyroid clonotypes expanded above 0.001.

The trim removed 6 bases at V and 2 bases at J, leaving 6 bases unmatched. The CDR3 consists of 14 residues. Germline V gene data show CDR1 as MNHEY and CDR2 as SVGEGT. Uncontrolled infections, other autoimmune diseases, pregnancy or lactation led to exclusion of patients. Researchers took RNA transcripts and amplified the TCR beta CDR3 regions from them. TCR CDR3 underwent first-round RT-PCR with the HTBI primer set. TCRdb passed the multiplex PCR reads through MiXCR, listing each CDR3 protein once. The data show approximately 510,000 distinct CDR3 sequences, 40% to 50% seen once. The sequence was collected from an adult woman with Graves' disease, either hyperthyroidism or ophthalmopathy (not recorded which). V and J are TRBV6-2 or TRBV6-3 and TRBJ2-7; 8 nucleotides agree with TRBD2. The sample taken for sequencing was peripheral blood or thyroid tissue (not recorded which). The CDR3 DNA reads as TGTGCCAGCAGGTTAACTAGCGGAGCCTACGAGCAGTACTTC. Its translation is CASRLTSGAYEQYF.